A selection of T cell receptor beta chains follows, all from one sample in a study of cytomegalovirus exposure and HLA in healthy donors. Using immunoSEQ multiplex PCR, the repertoire was profiled, and TCRdb retains in-frame clones only, with some absent. Of approximately 140,000 clones in the sample, 80% to 90% were seen once. The specimen was PBMCs. Receptors originate from a woman aged 25 to 39 in good health and CMV-seronegative. The CDR3 runs from the conserved cysteine through the conserved F or W. The order of the fields is D gene, clone size, V gene, J gene, CDR3 DNA, CDR3 protein. A D gene is named only where the DNA matches it firmly. Only some rows state a clone size, as once, few, many or a class for expanded clones.

D gene: NA; clone size: NA; V gene: TRBV2; J gene: TRBJ2-3; CDR3 DNA: TGTGCCAGCAGTGAATCGGGCACAGATACGCAGTATTTT; CDR3 protein: CASSESGTDTQYF
D gene: NA; clone size: NA; V gene: TRBV7-9; J gene: TRBJ1-1; CDR3 DNA: TGTGCCAGCAGCCCCCTGAGGACAGCGAACACTGAAGCTTTCTTT; CDR3 protein: CASSPLRTANTEAFF
D gene: NA; clone size: few; V gene: TRBV11-2; J gene: TRBJ2-1; CDR3 DNA: TGTGCCAGCAGCTTAGAGGGGGGGCCCATTGATGAGCAGTTCTTC; CDR3 protein: CASSLEGGPIDEQFF
D gene: TRBD1; clone size: NA; V gene: TRBV5-1; J gene: TRBJ1-4; CDR3 DNA: TGCGCCAGCAGCTTGGTTGGCGACAGGGCTGAAAAACTGTTTTTT; CDR3 protein: CASSLVGDRAEKLFF
D gene: TRBD2; clone size: NA; V gene: TRBV27; J gene: TRBJ2-3; CDR3 DNA: TGTGCCAGCAGCCGAAAAACAGGACTAGCTCCACGCACAGATACGCAGTATTTT; CDR3 protein: CASSRKTGLAPRTDTQYF
D gene: TRBD1; clone size: few; V gene: TRBV10-3; J gene: TRBJ2-7; CDR3 DNA: TGTGCCATCAGTGACCCCGGGACAGGGAGGTCTTACGAGCAGTACTTC; CDR3 protein: CAISDPGTGRSYEQYF
D gene: TRBD1; clone size: NA; V gene: TRBV19; J gene: TRBJ1-5; CDR3 DNA: TGTGCCAGTAGTCTCGGACAGGGGGATCAGCCCCAGCATTTT; CDR3 protein: CASSLGQGDQPQHF
D gene: TRBD1; clone size: NA; V gene: TRBV25-1; J gene: TRBJ1-6; CDR3 DNA: TGTGCCAGTGCCGGGACAGGCAATTCACCCCTCCACTTT; CDR3 protein: CASAGTGNSPLHF
D gene: NA; clone size: NA; V gene: TRBV27; J gene: TRBJ2-6; CDR3 DNA: TGTGCCAGCAGTTTATCCCCCTTTTCTGGGGCCAACGTCCTGACTTTC; CDR3 protein: CASSLSPFSGANVLTF
D gene: NA; clone size: NA; V gene: TRBV2; J gene: TRBJ1-6; CDR3 DNA: TGTGCCAGCAGTCCCGGGTATTATAATTCACCCCTCCACTTT; CDR3 protein: CASSPGYYNSPLHF
D gene: TRBD2; clone size: once; V gene: TRBV2; J gene: TRBJ2-5; CDR3 DNA: TGTGCCAGCAGCGGAGGTGGAAATAGCGGGGGAGAAGAGACCCAGTACTTC; CDR3 protein: CASSGGGNSGGEETQYF
D gene: NA; clone size: once; V gene: TRBV18; J gene: TRBJ1-2; CDR3 DNA: TGTGCCAGCTCACCCGGACAGATTCCTAACTATGGCTACACCTTC; CDR3 protein: CASSPGQIPNYGYTF
D gene: NA; clone size: NA; V gene: TRBV5-1; J gene: TRBJ2-2; CDR3 DNA: TGCGCCAGCAGCCCGGGATCTTGGTTATATAGCACCGGGGAGCTGTTTTTT; CDR3 protein: CASSPGSWLYSTGELFF
D gene: TRBD1; clone size: NA; V gene: TRBV11-2; J gene: TRBJ2-7; CDR3 DNA: TGTGCCAGCAGCTTACTTCGGGGACAGGCCTACGAGCAGTACTTC; CDR3 protein: CASSLLRGQAYEQYF
D gene: TRBD2; clone size: NA; V gene: TRBV5-1; J gene: TRBJ2-7; CDR3 DNA: TGCGCCAGCAGCTTGGCGGGGGGGGGATCCTACGAGCAGTACTTC; CDR3 protein: CASSLAGGGSYEQYF
D gene: NA; clone size: NA; V gene: TRBV19; J gene: TRBJ1-4; CDR3 DNA: TGTGCCAGTAGTATAGGGGCCGCTCCTAATGAAAAACTGTTTTTT; CDR3 protein: CASSIGAAPNEKLFF
D gene: TRBD2; clone size: NA; V gene: TRBV25-1; J gene: TRBJ2-1; CDR3 DNA: TGTGCCAGCAGTGTTCGGAGCGGGGGGGCTTACTCTGAGCAGTTCTTC; CDR3 protein: CASSVRSGGAYSEQFF
D gene: NA; clone size: NA; V gene: TRBV19; J gene: TRBJ1-1; CDR3 DNA: TGTGCCAGTAGTTTGCGGGGGCCGGGAGAAGCTTTCTTT; CDR3 protein: CASSLRGPGEAFF
D gene: NA; clone size: NA; V gene: TRBV5-1; J gene: TRBJ1-1; CDR3 DNA: TGCGCCAGCAGCTTGGCCTTTGAAGGAGCTGAAGCTTTCTTT; CDR3 protein: CASSLAFEGAEAFF
D gene: NA; clone size: NA; V gene: TRBV18; J gene: TRBJ1-6; CDR3 DNA: TGTGCCAGCTCATCACGCCCGGGACAAAATTCACCCCTCCACTTT; CDR3 protein: CASSSRPGQNSPLHF
D gene: NA; clone size: NA; V gene: TRBV18; J gene: TRBJ1-3; CDR3 DNA: TGTGCCAGCTCACCAAACCCCCGGCAGGCTACTGGAAACACCATATATTTT; CDR3 protein: CASSPNPRQATGNTIYF
D gene: NA; clone size: NA; V gene: TRBV18; J gene: TRBJ1-2; CDR3 DNA: TGTGCCAGCTCACGACTGGAGAACTATGGTTACACCTTC; CDR3 protein: CASSRLENYGYTF
D gene: TRBD1; clone size: NA; V gene: TRBV5-6; J gene: TRBJ1-2; CDR3 DNA: TGTGCCAGCAGCTCGACAGGGGTGTATGGCTACACCTTC; CDR3 protein: CASSSTGVYGYTF
D gene: TRBD1; clone size: NA; V gene: TRBV18; J gene: TRBJ2-1; CDR3 DNA: TGTGCCAGCTCACAATCCGGGATCAGGGGGTTCGATGAGCAGTTCTTC; CDR3 protein: CASSQSGIRGFDEQFF
D gene: NA; clone size: once; V gene: TRBV7-8; J gene: TRBJ1-1; CDR3 DNA: TGTGCCAGCAGCCCCGACTTTAGGGGTGAAGCTTTCTTT; CDR3 protein: CASSPDFRGEAFF
D gene: TRBD1; clone size: NA; V gene: TRBV7-2; J gene: TRBJ2-7; CDR3 DNA: TGTGCCAGCAGCGGGACAGGATTCTACGAGCAGTACTTC; CDR3 protein: CASSGTGFYEQYF
D gene: NA; clone size: once; V gene: TRBV29-1; J gene: TRBJ1-1; CDR3 DNA: TGCAGCGTTGATCTGGGAAGGGGGACTGAAGCTTTCTTT; CDR3 protein: CSVDLGRGTEAFF
D gene: TRBD2; clone size: NA; V gene: TRBV27; J gene: TRBJ2-2; CDR3 DNA: TGTGCCAGCACTGGCGGGGGTAACACCGGGGAGCTGTTTTTT; CDR3 protein: CASTGGGNTGELFF
D gene: NA; clone size: NA; V gene: TRBV7-2; J gene: TRBJ2-2; CDR3 DNA: TGTGCCAGCAGCTTCTATTTGAACGCCGGGGAGCTGTTTTTT; CDR3 protein: CASSFYLNAGELFF
D gene: NA; clone size: NA; V gene: TRBV30; J gene: TRBJ2-1; CDR3 DNA: TGTGCCTGGAGTATGGGGGCTCTCTACAATGAGCAGTTCTTC; CDR3 protein: CAWSMGALYNEQFF
D gene: NA; clone size: NA; V gene: TRBV6-5; J gene: TRBJ1-1; CDR3 DNA: TGTGCCAGCAGTTACTCGAGTCAGGTGCTGCCTGAAGCTTTCTTT; CDR3 protein: CASSYSSQVLPEAFF
D gene: TRBD1; clone size: NA; V gene: TRBV6-1; J gene: TRBJ1-3; CDR3 DNA: TGTGCCAGCACCTTGGACAGGGGTGGAAACACCATATATTTT; CDR3 protein: CASTLDRGGNTIYF
D gene: TRBD1; clone size: NA; V gene: TRBV2; J gene: TRBJ1-1; CDR3 DNA: TGTGCCAGCAGGGTAGGGGACAGGGAGAAAGCTTTCTTT; CDR3 protein: CASRVGDREKAFF
D gene: NA; clone size: NA; V gene: TRBV23-1; J gene: TRBJ1-2; CDR3 DNA: TGCGCCAGCAGGGCCGACAGGCATGGCTCTAACTATGGCTACACCTTC; CDR3 protein: CASRADRHGSNYGYTF
D gene: NA; clone size: few; V gene: TRBV21-1; J gene: TRBJ1-2; CDR3 DNA: TGTGCCAGCAGCAAAGGTTTCCAGGAATACTATGGCTACACCTTC; CDR3 protein: CASSKGFQEYYGYTF
D gene: NA; clone size: once; V gene: TRBV20-1; J gene: TRBJ2-3; CDR3 DNA: TGCAGTGCTACTAACACAGATACGCAGTATTTT; CDR3 protein: CSATNTDTQYF
D gene: TRBD1; clone size: NA; V gene: TRBV9; J gene: TRBJ2-6; CDR3 DNA: TGTGCCAGCAGCGAGAGGGGGTTGGGGACAGGTATAACTCCCCGCTCTGGGGCCAACGTCCTGACTTTC; CDR3 protein: CASSERGLGTGITPRSGANVLTF
D gene: NA; clone size: NA; V gene: TRBV27; J gene: TRBJ2-3; CDR3 DNA: TGTGCCAGCAGTTTATCGACCCAGGTTAATACGCAGTATTTT; CDR3 protein: CASSLSTQVNTQYF
D gene: TRBD2; clone size: NA; V gene: TRBV9; J gene: TRBJ2-2; CDR3 DNA: TGTGCCAGCGGAGCGGGGGGGCAGAACACCGGGGAGCTGTTTTTT; CDR3 protein: CASGAGGQNTGELFF
D gene: NA; clone size: NA; V gene: TRBV20-1; J gene: TRBJ2-7; CDR3 DNA: TGCAGTGCTAGAGAGGCGGGCGAGCAGTACTTC; CDR3 protein: CSAREAGEQYF
D gene: NA; clone size: NA; V gene: TRBV28; J gene: TRBJ1-5; CDR3 DNA: TGTGCCAGCAGCCCGACCAACAGAGATCAGCCCCAGCATTTT; CDR3 protein: CASSPTNRDQPQHF
D gene: TRBD1; clone size: NA; V gene: TRBV6-5; J gene: TRBJ1-1; CDR3 DNA: TGTGCCAGCAGACGGCCGGGACAGGGTTTTCCAGCTTTCTTT; CDR3 protein: CASRRPGQGFPAFF
D gene: TRBD2; clone size: NA; V gene: TRBV7-8; J gene: TRBJ2-2; CDR3 DNA: TGTGCCAGCAGCCCCTTAGCGGGGGGGCCGGCGACCACCGGGGAGCTGTTTTTT; CDR3 protein: CASSPLAGGPATTGELFF
D gene: NA; clone size: NA; V gene: TRBV1; J gene: TRBJ2-3; CDR3 DNA: TGCACCAGCAGCCAAGAGAGAGTCCCAGATACGCAGTATTTT; CDR3 protein: CTSSQERVPDTQYF
D gene: TRBD1; clone size: NA; V gene: TRBV18; J gene: TRBJ1-2; CDR3 DNA: TGTGCCAGCGGGACAGGGAACGGCTACACCTTC; CDR3 protein: CASGTGNGYTF
D gene: NA; clone size: NA; V gene: TRBV5-1; J gene: TRBJ2-2; CDR3 DNA: TGCGCCAGCAGCTTGGGGGCTAGCTCGAACACCGGGGAGCTGTTTTTT; CDR3 protein: CASSLGASSNTGELFF
D gene: TRBD2; clone size: NA; V gene: TRBV19; J gene: TRBJ2-1; CDR3 DNA: TGTGCCAGTAGTACCCATAGCGGGGGGTTGAATGAGCAGTTCTTC; CDR3 protein: CASSTHSGGLNEQFF
D gene: TRBD1; clone size: NA; V gene: TRBV9; J gene: TRBJ1-5; CDR3 DNA: TGTGCCAGCAGCGTGACAGGGGACTATCAGCCCCAGCATTTT; CDR3 protein: CASSVTGDYQPQHF
D gene: NA; clone size: NA; V gene: TRBV29-1; J gene: TRBJ1-1; CDR3 DNA: TGCAGCGGTTATCAGGGCGGGAACACTGAAGCTTTCTTT; CDR3 protein: CSGYQGGNTEAFF
D gene: NA; clone size: NA; V gene: TRBV7-2; J gene: TRBJ2-2; CDR3 DNA: TGTGCCAGCAGATTGGGGGGATTCGGGGAGCTGTTTTTT; CDR3 protein: CASRLGGFGELFF
D gene: TRBD1; clone size: NA; V gene: TRBV6-1; J gene: TRBJ2-5; CDR3 DNA: TGTGCCAGCAGTGAAGCAGGGGGCGTGGGGACCCAGTACTTC; CDR3 protein: CASSEAGGVGTQYF
D gene: NA; clone size: NA; V gene: TRBV11-2; J gene: TRBJ2-2; CDR3 DNA: TGTGCCAGCAGCTCCCAGGGTAGGGGGCTGTTTTTT; CDR3 protein: CASSSQGRGLFF
D gene: NA; clone size: once; V gene: TRBV2; J gene: TRBJ1-5; CDR3 DNA: TGTGCCAGCACCCCCGGGGGGGGTAGCAATCAGCCCCAGCATTTT; CDR3 protein: CASTPGGGSNQPQHF
D gene: NA; clone size: few; V gene: TRBV18; J gene: TRBJ2-5; CDR3 DNA: TGTGCCAGCTCACCCCCCGGAGGACCCCAAGAGACCCAGTACTTC; CDR3 protein: CASSPPGGPQETQYF
D gene: TRBD1; clone size: NA; V gene: TRBV7-9; J gene: TRBJ2-5; CDR3 DNA: TGTGCCAGCAGGGTTATCGGGACAGGAGGAGAGACCCAGTACTTC; CDR3 protein: CASRVIGTGGETQYF